The sequence of this T cell receptor beta chain was determined in a study of cytomegalovirus exposure and HLA in healthy donors. Looking at the study overall: Early on, a data release was issued that held tens of millions of unique TCRs from HLA-typed donors. Regarding the study as a whole: One variant, a missense change in DCLRE1C, was linked in a later analysis to TCR beta V- and J-gene trimming. TRBV6-2, TRBV6-3 and some other V segments were excluded as indistinguishable. Among TCR beta chains, those listed as cytomegalovirus-associated numbered over 150.

PCR was performed using 60 Vbeta and 13 Jbeta primers. Using immunoSEQ multiplex PCR, the repertoire was profiled, and TCRdb retains in-frame clones only, with some absent. The sample yields around 150,000 clones, more than 75% seen once. The CDR3 length is 15 residues. The germline gives CDR1 GTSNPN, CDR2 SVGIG (reference sequence). Trimming left V 1 base short and J 7 bases short, with 14 bases between. With regard to this clone: The antigen is not known.

The sample comprised PBMCs. This TCR came from a girl aged 2 to 10 in good health and CMV-seropositive. The V and J genes are TRBV30 and TRBJ1-6; D is possibly TRBD1 (5 bases). CDR3 protein: CAWSGPGVRNSPLHF. As DNA, the CDR3 is TGTGCCTGGAGTGGTCCGGGGGTGCGGAATTCACCCCTCCACTTT.